These 21 T cell receptor beta chains were sequenced from one sample in a study of technical replicates of blood from a handful of donors. The table came from immunoSEQ multiplex PCR; TCRdb's copy has only in-frame clones and leaves some out. The sample contains about 59,000 clones, around 93% of which appear only once. Source material: PBMCs. These receptors were taken from a human donor in good health. Some clones in this sample may be carry-over from other donors' samples.

This sequence joins TRBV5-1 and TRBJ2-7; 7 positions match TRBD1. The CDR3 consists of 15 residues. The junction had 12 bases not matched to a gene; V was cut back by 3 bases and J by 6 bases. Germline V gene data show CDR1 as SGHRS and CDR2 as YFSETQ. CDR3 region: CASSWGSTGLGEQYF. CDR3 sequence (DNA): TGCGCCAGCAGCTGGGGCTCGACAGGGTTGGGCGAGCAGTACTTC.

This chain links TRBV4-1 with TRBJ2-3; TRBD2 agrees at 9 bases. The CDR3 totals 16 residues. Germline trimming cut 1 base from V and 4 bases from J; bases unmatched to any gene: 6. Germline CDR1 reads MGHRA; CDR2 reads YSYEKL. CDR3 bases: TGCGCCAGCAGCCAAGTGATTAGCGGGGGTTCAGATACGCAGTATTTT. It encodes CASSQVISGGSDTQYF.

The chain employs TRBV4-2 and TRBJ2-5; 10 nucleotides align to TRBD2. This CDR3 spans 16 amino acids. Germline V gene data show CDR1 as LGHNA and CDR2 as YNFKEQ. The junction had 6 bases not matched to a gene; V was cut back by 1 base and J by 4 bases. The CDR3 sequence is CASSQAAGGPGETQYF. CDR3 in DNA: TGTGCCAGCAGCCAAGCAGCGGGGGGGCCGGGAGAGACCCAGTACTTC.

The V and J genes are TRBV2 and TRBJ1-2; maybe TRBD1 (5 bases). Looked up from germline, CDR1 is SNHLY and CDR2 is FYNNEI. The CDR3 spans 14 residues. The V end was cut by 3 bases, the J end by 4 bases, with 12 bases between. CDR3 region: CASSEQGAGYGYTF. CDR3 in DNA: TGTGCCAGCAGTGAGCAGGGAGCGGGCTATGGCTACACCTTC.

V and J are TRBV27 and TRBJ1-2; D may be TRBD1 (5 bases). The CDR3 runs to 14 residues. Germline CDR1 MNHEY, CDR2 SMNVEV (reference sequence). V was pared by 5 bases and J by 6 bases, with 16 bases between. CDR3 sequence (DNA): TGTGCCAGCAGTCCCCAGGGTATCTCCAATGGCTACACCTTC. It is translated as CASSPQGISNGYTF.

The chain has TRBV14 and TRBJ2-1, with a weak D call TRBD2 (6 bases). The germline V and J ends were trimmed by 4 bases and 7 bases, with 14 bases remaining between them. Per germline, CDR1 SGHDN and CDR2 FVKESK. The CDR3 consists of 14 residues. CDR3 amino acids: CASSLIGGANEQFF. The CDR3 DNA follows: TGTGCCAGCAGCCTCATCGGAGGGGCAAATGAGCAGTTCTTC. The full variable domain, with the rest looked up from reference TRBV14 and TRBJ2-1, is EAGVTQFPSHSVIEKGQTVTLRCDPISGHDNLYWYRRVMGKEIKFLLHFVKESKQDESGMPNNRFLAERTGGTYSTLKVQPAELEDSGVYFCASSLIGGANEQFFGPGTRLTVL.

The rearrangement links TRBV9 to TRBJ2-7, with D possibly matching TRBD1 (6 bases). Germline values: CDR1 SGDLS, CDR2 YYNGEE. Trimming shortened V by 0 bases and J by 3 bases, and 19 bases separated the two germline ends. CDR3 size: 17 residues. The CDR3 protein is CASSVEEYSTGYYEQYF. The DNA for the CDR3 is TGTGCCAGCAGCGTAGAGGAATATAGTACAGGGTACTACGAGCAGTACTTC.

In DNA, the CDR3 is TGTGCCAGCAGCCTCGTCGGGTCCTCTGAGCAGTTCTTC. It translates to CASSLVGSSEQFF. V is TRBV6-5 and J is TRBJ2-1, with no clear D. Per germline, CDR1 MNHEY and CDR2 SVGAGI. The germline V and J ends were trimmed by 6 bases and 9 bases, with 15 bases remaining between them. The CDR3 length is 13 residues.

V gene TRBV5-6 combines with J gene TRBJ1-1; D ambiguous. The CDR3 sequence is 13 residues long. Between the trimmed V and J ends, which lost 5 bases and 4 bases, there was a span of 12 bases. Germline CDR1 is SGHDT and CDR2 is YYEEEE. CDR3 amino acids: CASRLYPSTEAFF. The CDR3 nucleotides read TGTGCCAGCAGACTGTACCCCTCCACTGAAGCTTTCTTT. The variable domain in full, completed from reference TRBV5-6 and TRBJ1-1, reads DAGVTQSPTHLIKTRGQQVTLRCSPKSGHDTVSWYQQALGQGPQFIFQYYEEEERQRGNFPDRFSGHQFPNYSSELNVNALLLGDSALYLCASRLYPSTEAFFGQGTRLTVV.

The genes are TRBV5-1 and TRBJ2-2, with D uncertain. This CDR3 is 16 amino acids long. The germline CDR1 and CDR2 sequences are SGHRS and YFSETQ. V lost 4 bases to trimming and J lost 1 base, with 14 bases between them. CDR3 nucleotide sequence: TGCGCCAGCAGCCTTCGACAATTCGGGAACACCGGGGAGCTGTTTTTT. Translation gives CASSLRQFGNTGELFF.

This chain uses TRBV10-3 with TRBJ2-7, with 8 bases identical to TRBD2. J gave up 7 bases and V 7 bases, and 6 bases lay outside the gene matches. CDR1 ENHRY and CDR2 SYGVKD come from the germline V gene. The CDR3 consists of 12 residues. The CDR3 sequence is CAINSGLGEQYF. For the CDR3, the DNA is TGTGCCATCAACTCGGGACTAGGGGAGCAGTACTTC.

The chain couples TRBV6-5 to TRBJ2-3; 10 positions agree with TRBD2. V lost 6 bases, J lost 4 bases, and 7 bases stayed unmatched. This CDR3 region has 15 residues. From germline, CDR1 is MNHEY and CDR2 SVGAGI. The CDR3 coding sequence is TGTGCCAGCAGCCTACTAGCGGGGTCCCCAGATACGCAGTATTTT. Its protein product is CASSLLAGSPDTQYF.

The chain employs TRBV10-2 and TRBJ1-3; D call uncertain. Germline loops: CDR1 WSHSY, CDR2 SAAADI. V lost 2 bases to trimming and J lost 0 bases, with 5 bases between them. The CDR3 contains 14 residues. CDR3 protein: CASSERSSGNTIYF. The CDR3 DNA follows: TGCGCCAGCAGTGAGCGGTCCTCTGGAAACACCATATATTTT.

This chain links TRBV5-6 with TRBJ2-7; 9 bases fit TRBD1. Germline V lookup: CDR1 SGHDT, CDR2 YYEEEE. Trimming at V came to 3 bases and at J to 3 bases, leaving 4 bases not matched to a gene. The CDR3 sequence is 14 residues long. CDR3 in amino acids: CASSSGTGLYEQYF. As DNA, the CDR3 is TGTGCCAGCAGCTCAGGGACAGGGCTCTACGAGCAGTACTTC. Full variable domain (rest looked up from reference TRBV5-6 and TRBJ2-7): DAGVTQSPTHLIKTRGQQVTLRCSPKSGHDTVSWYQQALGQGPQFIFQYYEEEERQRGNFPDRFSGHQFPNYSSELNVNALLLGDSALYLCASSSGTGLYEQYFGPGTRLTVT.

The chain employs TRBV7-2 and TRBJ2-5, with 10 nucleotides matching TRBD1. The ends lost 3 bases at V and 5 bases at J; junction bases unmatched: 6. The CDR3 loop spans 15 amino acids. Germline assignment: CDR1 SGHTA and CDR2 FQGNSA. The CDR3 region has the DNA TGTGCCAGCAGCTTCCGGACAGGGGGGACGGAGACCCAGTACTTC. Translated: CASSFRTGGTETQYF. Looking up the rest from reference TRBV7-2 and TRBJ2-5 gives the full variable domain: GAGVSQSPSNKVTEKGKDVELRCDPISGHTALYWYRQSLGQGLEFLIYFQGNSAPDKSGLPSDRFSAERTGGSVSTLTIQRTQQEDSAVYLCASSFRTGGTETQYFGPGTRLLVL.

Here the CDR3 reads CSVEGASGSGFF. The CDR3 nucleotides read TGCAGCGTTGAGGGCGCTAGCGGGAGTGGGTTCTTC. The rearrangement uses TRBV29-1 and TRBJ2-1; 10 bases are shared with TRBD2. This CDR3 has 12 residues. V lost 3 bases, J lost 15 bases, and 8 bases stayed unmatched. Germline lookup yields CDR1 SQVTM and CDR2 ANQGSEA.

This clone is a singleton in its sample. The chain uses TRBV5-4 and TRBJ2-1, with TRBD2 matching 14 bases. This CDR3 is built from 17 residues. Germline CDR1 is SGHNT and CDR2 is YYREEE (reference sequence). Trimming took 4 bases from V and 9 from J; bases not matched to a gene: 12. The CDR3 protein is CASSRPAGLAGAVEQFF. The CDR3 DNA reads TGTGCCAGCAGCCGGCCCGCGGGACTAGCGGGAGCTGTTGAGCAGTTCTTC.

V gene TRBV4-3 combines with J gene TRBJ2-7; TRBD2 is a possible D gene (6 bases). Between the trimmed V and J ends, which lost 0 bases and 3 bases, there was a span of 18 bases. CDR1 is LGHNA, CDR2 YSLEER, per germline. CDR3 length equals 17 residues. CDR3 sequence (DNA): TGCGCCAGCAGCCAAGATATTCCGGGAGCAGTTAGCTACGAGCAGTACTTC. Protein sequence: CASSQDIPGAVSYEQYF.

V gene TRBV15 combines with J gene TRBJ1-2; maybe TRBD1 (5 bases). There are 13 residues in the CDR3. The V gene lost 0 bases and the J gene lost 8 bases, with 10 bases spanning the gap. Per the germline V gene, CDR1 is LNHNV and CDR2 is YYDKDF (reference sequence). CDR3 in amino acids: CATSRDRASGYTF. The CDR3 coding sequence is TGTGCCACCAGCAGAGACAGGGCCTCCGGCTACACCTTC.

The chain has TRBV5-8 and TRBJ1-2, with TRBD1 identical over 8 bases. CDR1 and CDR2 from the germline V gene are SGHTS and YDEGEE. J gave up 0 bases and V 1 base, and 2 bases lay outside the gene matches. The CDR3 is 15 residues long. The CDR3 DNA reads TGTGCCAGCAGCTTGAGGACAGGGTCTAACTATGGCTACACCTTC. Translating it yields CASSLRTGSNYGYTF.

The chain combines TRBV19 with TRBJ1-2, with 10 bases lining up with TRBD1. Germline lookup yields CDR1 LNHDA and CDR2 SQIVND (reference sequence). The length of the CDR3 is 16 residues. After removal of 6 bases from V and 5 bases from J, the junction contained 12 bases not matched to a gene. The CDR3 region is CASSSHGRTGGYGYTF. For the CDR3, the DNA is TGTGCCAGTAGCTCCCACGGACGGACAGGGGGTTATGGCTACACCTTC. The full variable domain, its missing parts supplied by reference TRBV19 and TRBJ1-2, is DGGITQSPKYLFRKEGQNVTLSCEQNLNHDAMYWYRQDPGQGLRLIYYSQIVNDFQKGDIAEGYSVSREKKESFPLTVTSAQKNPTAFYLCASSSHGRTGGYGYTFGSGTRLTVV.